This TCR beta chain appears in the sequencing data of a study of response to subunit inactivated influenza vaccine. General observations from the study: Few additional T cells are recruited per seasonal influenza vaccination, authors suggested.

TCRdb ran MiXCR on the RT-PCR reads and lists one entry per CDR3 protein. Of roughly 700,000 distinct CDR3 sequences in the sample, about 15% were seen once. The V end lost 3 bases, the J end lost 1 base, and 11 bases lay between the germline ends. CDR1 is MNHNS, CDR2 SASEGT, per germline. The CDR3 is 15 amino acids. As regards this clonotype: The antigen remains unidentified.

This TCR was sampled from a man in his fifties or sixties who received an inactivated influenza vaccine. This specimen consisted of PBMCs from blood, obtained roughly 15 days before vaccination. The J gene is TRBJ2-3, the V gene TRBV6-1; D tentatively fits TRBD1 or TRBD2 (5 bases each). In DNA, the CDR3 is TGTGCCAGCAGTGAGGAGGTGGGGCGCACAGATACGCAGTATTTT. Its translation: CASSEEVGRTDTQYF.